This TCR beta chain was observed in a study of blood T cell repertoires in COVID-19. Study summary: Acute-phase and convalescent COVID-19 samples originated in the United States, Italy and Spain. Sources were T cells, B-cell-depleted T cells, or PBMCs; the material itself was cDNA or gDNA.

This CDR3 is 16 amino acids long. The germline V and J ends were trimmed by 2 bases and 4 bases, with 18 bases remaining between them. Germline CDR1 SGHRS, CDR2 YFSETQ. Under the authors' procedure: Reference gene primer amplification in the assay estimated nucleated cell counts. Using immunoSEQ multiplex PCR, the repertoire was profiled, and TCRdb retains in-frame clones only, with some absent. V and J calls and clone size come straight from that table; D and trimming were deduced from the DNA. The table includes roughly 43,000 clones, 88% detected once. Sequenced sample: peripheral blood. The chain has TRBV5-1 and TRBJ1-1; possible D gene TRBD1, 6 bases. The origin of this receptor is a human donor in a cohort sampled during active COVID-19. In DNA, the CDR3 is TGCGCCAGCAGCTTACGGCAGGGGTCGGGTGGCACTGAAGCTTTCTTT. Residues: CASSLRQGSGGTEAFF.